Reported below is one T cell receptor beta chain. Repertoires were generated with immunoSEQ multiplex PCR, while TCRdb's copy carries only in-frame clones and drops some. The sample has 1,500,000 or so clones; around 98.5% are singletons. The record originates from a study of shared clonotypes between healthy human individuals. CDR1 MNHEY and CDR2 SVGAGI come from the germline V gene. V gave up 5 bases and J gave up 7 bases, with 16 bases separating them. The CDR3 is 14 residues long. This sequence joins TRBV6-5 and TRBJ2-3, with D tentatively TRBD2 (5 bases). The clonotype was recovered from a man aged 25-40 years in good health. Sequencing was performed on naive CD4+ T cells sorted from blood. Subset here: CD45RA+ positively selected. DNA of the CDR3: TGTGCCAGCAGTGAGACCCGGCGGGCTTATACGCAGTATTTT. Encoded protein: CASSETRRAYTQYF.